A selection of T cell receptor beta chains follows, all from one sample in a study of T-cell memory formation after mild COVID-19. TCRdb reprocessed the 5' RACE reads via MiXCR and lists one record per CDR3 protein. The repertoire consists of around 99,000 distinct CDR3 sequences, with about an eighth occurring once and the leading ten covering around 40%. The sequenced material came from PBMCs or a T cell subset sorted from them (not recorded which). These receptors all stem from a young man who had mild COVID-19 (a few samples of this study predate the infection). Cell type and time point are not known. Each CDR3 is given with its conserved first and last residue. Each record gives: J gene, V gene, clone size, D gene, CDR3 protein, CDR3 DNA. A D gene is named only where the DNA matches it firmly. Where a row states a size, it is once, few, many or the class of an expanded clone; other rows omit it.

J gene: TRBJ2-1; V gene: TRBV20-1; clone size: NA; D gene: NA; CDR3 protein: CSARSPGSYNEQFF; CDR3 DNA: TGCAGTGCTAGATCCCCAGGCTCCTACAATGAGCAGTTCTTC
J gene: TRBJ2-5; V gene: TRBV20-1; clone size: NA; D gene: TRBD1; CDR3 protein: CSATPGGEETQYF; CDR3 DNA: TGCAGTGCTACTCCAGGGGGCGAGGAGACCCAGTACTTC
J gene: TRBJ2-3; V gene: TRBV27; clone size: NA; D gene: NA; CDR3 protein: CASSPRVSALTDTQYF; CDR3 DNA: TGTGCCAGCAGTCCCCGGGTCTCCGCCCTCACAGATACGCAGTATTTT
J gene: TRBJ2-3; V gene: TRBV5-1; clone size: many; D gene: NA; CDR3 protein: CASSLIQGEGDTQYF; CDR3 DNA: TGCGCCAGCAGCTTGATACAGGGGGAGGGAGATACGCAGTATTTT
J gene: TRBJ2-7; V gene: TRBV12-3/TRBV12-4; clone size: few; D gene: TRBD1; CDR3 protein: CASSPGQGEQYF; CDR3 DNA: TGTGCCAGCAGCCCCGGACAGGGAGAGCAGTACTTC
J gene: TRBJ1-1; V gene: TRBV24-1; clone size: NA; D gene: NA; CDR3 protein: CATSDVLGTEAFF; CDR3 DNA: TGTGCCACCAGTGATGTTCTCGGCACTGAAGCTTTCTTT
J gene: TRBJ1-5; V gene: TRBV9; clone size: NA; D gene: NA; CDR3 protein: CASSAGTGYNQPQHF; CDR3 DNA: TGTGCCAGCAGCGCAGGTACAGGGTACAATCAGCCCCAGCATTTT
J gene: TRBJ2-7; V gene: TRBV6-5; clone size: NA; D gene: TRBD1; CDR3 protein: CASSFRTGLGEQYF; CDR3 DNA: TGTGCCAGCAGTTTTCGGACAGGTTTGGGTGAGCAGTACTTC
J gene: TRBJ2-3; V gene: TRBV11-1; clone size: few; D gene: NA; CDR3 protein: CASSLGSSVDTQYF; CDR3 DNA: TGTGCCAGCAGCTTGGGTAGCTCCGTCGATACGCAGTATTTT
J gene: TRBJ2-7; V gene: TRBV12-3/TRBV12-4; clone size: few; D gene: TRBD2; CDR3 protein: CASSGGGDYEQYF; CDR3 DNA: TGTGCCAGCAGTGGTGGGGGGGATTACGAGCAGTACTTC
J gene: TRBJ1-5; V gene: TRBV7-9; clone size: NA; D gene: NA; CDR3 protein: CASTPLEFNQPQHF; CDR3 DNA: TGTGCCAGCACGCCGTTGGAGTTCAATCAGCCCCAGCATTTT
J gene: TRBJ2-4; V gene: TRBV29-1; clone size: few; D gene: TRBD2; CDR3 protein: CSVGGLAGLAKNIQYF; CDR3 DNA: TGCAGCGTTGGTGGCCTAGCGGGGTTAGCCAAAAACATTCAGTACTTC
J gene: TRBJ1-1; V gene: TRBV7-6; clone size: few; D gene: NA; CDR3 protein: CASSLGTSGTEAFF; CDR3 DNA: TGTGCCAGCAGCTTAGGGACTTCGGGAACTGAAGCTTTCTTT
J gene: TRBJ2-2; V gene: TRBV29-1; clone size: few; D gene: NA; CDR3 protein: CSVEVVVDGELFF; CDR3 DNA: TGCAGCGTTGAAGTGGTGGTGGACGGGGAGCTGTTTTTT
J gene: TRBJ1-2; V gene: TRBV15; clone size: few; D gene: TRBD1; CDR3 protein: CATSRGQVYGYTF; CDR3 DNA: TGTGCCACCAGCAGGGGACAGGTTTATGGCTACACCTTC
J gene: TRBJ2-2; V gene: TRBV6-6; clone size: NA; D gene: NA; CDR3 protein: CASIVGLYTGELFF; CDR3 DNA: TGTGCCAGCATAGTCGGCCTGTACACCGGGGAGCTGTTTTTT
J gene: TRBJ2-1; V gene: TRBV7-9; clone size: NA; D gene: NA; CDR3 protein: CASSFLPVAYEQFF; CDR3 DNA: TGTGCCAGCAGCTTTCTCCCCGTGGCTTATGAGCAGTTCTTC
J gene: TRBJ1-1; V gene: TRBV5-1; clone size: NA; D gene: TRBD1; CDR3 protein: CASSQGTGRTEAFF; CDR3 DNA: TGCGCCAGCAGCCAAGGGACAGGACGCACTGAAGCTTTCTTT
J gene: TRBJ2-1; V gene: TRBV3-1; clone size: NA; D gene: NA; CDR3 protein: CASSQGAKARGSYNEQFF; CDR3 DNA: TGTGCCAGCAGCCAGGGAGCTAAAGCCCGTGGCTCCTACAATGAGCAGTTCTTC
J gene: TRBJ1-2; V gene: TRBV7-2; clone size: many; D gene: NA; CDR3 protein: CASSLLGDLYTF; CDR3 DNA: TGTGCCAGCAGCTTACTGGGGGACCTCTACACCTTC
J gene: TRBJ1-2; V gene: TRBV12-3/TRBV12-4; clone size: few; D gene: NA; CDR3 protein: CASRPGLWGYTF; CDR3 DNA: TGTGCCAGCAGGCCAGGGCTTTGGGGCTACACCTTC
J gene: TRBJ2-4; V gene: TRBV18; clone size: few; D gene: NA; CDR3 protein: CASSPPGSVRLAKNIQYF; CDR3 DNA: TGTGCCAGCTCACCACCGGGCAGCGTACGATTAGCCAAAAACATTCAGTACTTC
J gene: TRBJ2-4; V gene: TRBV20-1; clone size: NA; D gene: NA; CDR3 protein: CSARNRKNIQYF; CDR3 DNA: TGCAGTGCTAGAAACAGGAAAAACATTCAGTACTTC
J gene: TRBJ2-3; V gene: TRBV15; clone size: NA; D gene: NA; CDR3 protein: CATSRETGAQYF; CDR3 DNA: TGTGCCACCAGCAGAGAGACAGGTGCGCAGTATTTT
J gene: TRBJ2-1; V gene: TRBV28; clone size: few; D gene: TRBD2; CDR3 protein: CASSFRGDGEQFF; CDR3 DNA: TGTGCCAGCAGTTTCCGGGGGGACGGTGAGCAGTTCTTC
J gene: TRBJ2-1; V gene: TRBV12-3/TRBV12-4; clone size: few; D gene: NA; CDR3 protein: CASSGWGPSYNEQFF; CDR3 DNA: TGTGCCAGCAGTGGATGGGGCCCATCCTACAATGAGCAGTTCTTC
J gene: TRBJ1-2; V gene: TRBV6-1; clone size: NA; D gene: NA; CDR3 protein: CASSDGEYGYTF; CDR3 DNA: TGTGCCAGCAGTGACGGGGAGTATGGCTACACCTTC
J gene: TRBJ1-3; V gene: TRBV2; clone size: few; D gene: NA; CDR3 protein: CASRTGDGLRNTIYF; CDR3 DNA: TGTGCCAGCAGGACCGGGGACGGACTTAGAAACACCATATATTTT
J gene: TRBJ2-5; V gene: TRBV7-6; clone size: few; D gene: NA; CDR3 protein: CASSSWRDMETQYF; CDR3 DNA: TGTGCCAGCAGCTCTTGGAGGGACATGGAGACCCAGTACTTC
J gene: TRBJ2-4; V gene: TRBV7-3; clone size: NA; D gene: NA; CDR3 protein: CASSEDSLQAKNIQYF; CDR3 DNA: TGTGCCAGCAGCGAAGACAGCCTACAAGCCAAAAACATTCAGTACTTC